The 26 T cell receptor beta chains below were found in one sample sequenced in a study of Ad26.COV2.S vaccination and SARS-CoV-2 variants. Indicated treatment: about 20 received Ad26.COV2.S at low or high dose, single or two shots; about 5 received placebo; per-sample allocation not given. Collection of the samples took place on day 63 after the first injection of vaccine or placebo. TCRdb keeps only in-frame clones here, not all; method: immunoSEQ multiplex PCR. Found here are about 410,000 clones, 92% of them singletons; the top ten hold more than 1.5%. Sample: peripheral blood, taken in a trial of Ad26.COV2.S vaccine versus placebo. These TCRs come from a person aged 18 to 65 who received the Ad26.COV2.S COVID-19 vaccine or a placebo.

The chain combines TRBV5-8 with TRBJ2-7; 9 bases are shared with TRBD2. Trimming took 4 bases from V and 5 from J; bases not matched to a gene: 16. CDR1 and CDR2 (germline): SGHTS, YDEGEE. The CDR3 extends over 17 amino acids. In DNA, the CDR3 is TGTGCCAGCAGCGAAGGGCTGGGACTAGCAATTATCCACGAGCAGTACTTC. Amino acids: CASSEGLGLAIIHEQYF.

This chain links TRBV13 with TRBJ1-2; D is unresolved. CDR3 length: 17 amino acids. Germline-derived CDR1 and CDR2 are PRHDT and FYEKMQ (reference sequence). V shed 4 bases and J shed 1 base, with 19 bases lying between them. The CDR3 sequence: CASSSPISPQHNYGYTF. In DNA form, the CDR3 reads TGTGCCAGCAGCTCCCCAATTTCTCCTCAGCATAACTATGGCTACACCTTC.

The chain joins TRBV19 to TRBJ1-2; the match to TRBD1 covers 8 bases. The length of the CDR3 is 14 residues. The trim removed 3 bases at V and 7 bases at J, leaving 7 bases unmatched. Germline CDR1 and CDR2: LNHDA and SQIVND (reference sequence). The CDR3 nucleotides read TGTGCCAGTAGTATCAATCCCGACAGGGGTGGCTACACCTTC. It codes for CASSINPDRGGYTF. Filled out from reference TRBV19 and TRBJ1-2, the complete variable domain reads DGGITQSPKYLFRKEGQNVTLSCEQNLNHDAMYWYRQDPGQGLRLIYYSQIVNDFQKGDIAEGYSVSREKKESFPLTVTSAQKNPTAFYLCASSINPDRGGYTFGSGTRLTVV.

The rearrangement links TRBV2 to TRBJ2-7, with D tentatively TRBD2 (5 bases). Trimming stripped 0 bases from V and 4 bases from J, with 16 bases between. The CDR3 runs 16 residues. Germline V lookup: CDR1 SNHLY, CDR2 FYNNEI. Here the CDR3 DNA reads TGTGCCAGCAGTGAAGCGCAAGCCGGGGAACTATACGAGCAGTACTTC. This codes for CASSEAQAGELYEQYF. Using reference TRBV2 and TRBJ2-7 for the parts outside the CDR3, the full variable domain is EPEVTQTPSHQVTQMGQEVILRCVPISNHLYFYWYRQILGQKVEFLVSFYNNEISEKSEIFDDQFSVERPDGSNFTLKIRSTKLEDSAMYFCASSEAQAGELYEQYFGPGTRLTVT.

The chain uses TRBV9 and TRBJ2-4; 14 nucleotides align to TRBD2. The length of the CDR3 is 15 residues. CDR1 is SGDLS and CDR2 is YYNGEE in the germline V gene. The junction had 3 bases not matched to a gene; V was cut back by 3 bases and J by 7 bases. CDR3 in amino acids: CASSGWTSGGNIQYF. The CDR3, as DNA: TGTGCCAGCAGCGGCTGGACTAGCGGGGGGAACATTCAGTACTTC. Full variable domain (rest looked up from reference TRBV9 and TRBJ2-4): DSGVTQTPKHLITATGQRVTLRCSPRSGDLSVYWYQQSLDQGLQFLIQYYNGEERAKGNILERFSAQQFPDLHSELNLSSLELGDSALYFCASSGWTSGGNIQYFGAGTRLSVL.

J is TRBJ2-3 and V is TRBV18; the D gene is possibly TRBD1 (8 bases). Trimming shortened V by 1 base and J by 1 base, and 12 bases separated the two germline ends. CDR3 length equals 16 residues. Germline CDR1 is KGHSH and CDR2 is LQKENI. The CDR3: CASSPLTGGGTDTQYF. The CDR3 DNA follows: TGTGCCAGCTCACCACTCACAGGGGGGGGCACAGATACGCAGTATTTT.

The rearrangement links TRBV6-1 to TRBJ1-3, with unresolved D. CDR3 size: 14 residues. Trimming removed 2 bases at V and 4 bases at J, with 9 bases between. CDR1 and CDR2 (germline): MNHNS, SASEGT. CDR3 sequence reads: CASSESGWGNTIYF. CDR3 nucleotide sequence: TGTGCCAGCAGTGAATCGGGGTGGGGAAACACCATATATTTT.

The chain employs TRBV9 and TRBJ1-2; 10 nucleotides match TRBD1. The CDR3 contains 15 residues. In germline, CDR1 is SGDLS, CDR2 YYNGEE. J lost 6 bases, V lost 3 bases, and 8 bases had no gene match. The chain's CDR3 is CASSAPPGQGHGYTF. The CDR3 DNA reads as TGTGCCAGCAGCGCCCCTCCGGGACAGGGGCATGGCTACACCTTC.

A single count supports this clone. The chain combines TRBV29-1 with TRBJ1-3; no firm D call. Germline CDR1 SQVTM, CDR2 ANQGSEA. V was clipped by 4 bases and J by 0 bases, with 7 bases between them. The CDR3 loop spans 13 amino acids. The CDR3: CSVVPDSGNTIYF. CDR3 bases: TGCAGCGTTGTACCCGACTCTGGAAACACCATATATTTT.

The rearrangement uses TRBV5-1 and TRBJ2-1; 9 bases map to TRBD2. CDR3 length: 15 amino acids. Trimming at V came to 4 bases and at J to 4 bases, leaving 6 bases not matched to a gene. Germline V gene data show CDR1 as SGHRS and CDR2 as YFSETQ. CDR3 nucleotides: TGCGCCAGCAGCGATATAGCGGGGGTTTACAATGAGCAGTTCTTC. Its translation: CASSDIAGVYNEQFF.

V and J are TRBV19 and TRBJ1-5; D is unresolved. Looked up from germline, CDR1 is LNHDA and CDR2 is SQIVND (reference sequence). CDR3 size: 14 residues. V shed 7 bases and J shed 3 bases, with 13 bases lying between them. This CDR3 is CASKVGRNNQPQHF. The CDR3 nucleotides are TGTGCCAGTAAGGTGGGCAGAAACAATCAGCCCCAGCATTTT. Complete variable domain (other parts from reference TRBV19 and TRBJ1-5): DGGITQSPKYLFRKEGQNVTLSCEQNLNHDAMYWYRQDPGQGLRLIYYSQIVNDFQKGDIAEGYSVSREKKESFPLTVTSAQKNPTAFYLCASKVGRNNQPQHFGDGTRLSIL.

Worth noting for this clone: At one end, the junction sequence differs from germline, possibly due to a read error. This chain joins TRBV27 and TRBJ2-1; no clear D. CDR1 and CDR2 from the germline V gene are MNHEY and SMNVEV (reference sequence). The CDR3 consists of 14 residues. The CDR3 bases are TGTGCCAGCAGTTTACACCTGCTATACATTGAGCAGTTCTTC. It translates to CASSLHLLYIEQFF.

V and J are TRBV19 and TRBJ2-6, with 9 nucleotides matching TRBD1. Trimming took 5 bases from V and 2 from J; bases not matched to a gene: 7. Per the germline V gene, CDR1 is LNHDA and CDR2 is SQIVND (reference sequence). This CDR3 has 17 residues. For the CDR3, the DNA is TGTGCCAGTAGTCCGGGACAGGGTGTACCTGGGGCCAACGTCCTGACTTTC. Its protein is CASSPGQGVPGANVLTF.

The rearrangement joins TRBV29-1 to TRBJ2-1; D may match TRBD1 or TRBD2 (6 bases each). Trimming removed 3 bases at V and 0 bases at J, with 18 bases between. The germline gives CDR1 SQVTM, CDR2 ANQGSEA. CDR3 size: 17 residues. The CDR3 loop reads CSVEGIGGISSYNEQFF. The CDR3 DNA follows: TGCAGCGTTGAGGGGATCGGGGGCATAAGCTCCTACAATGAGCAGTTCTTC.

The V gene is TRBV7-8, the J gene TRBJ2-3, with 7 bases that match TRBD2. With V trimmed by 7 bases and J by 6 bases, 16 bases remained unmatched. The CDR3 has 16 residues. Germline loops: CDR1 SGHVS, CDR2 FQNEAQ. CDR3 residues: CASTYPPGGSADTQYF. The DNA of the CDR3 is TGTGCCAGCACCTACCCTCCGGGGGGTTCGGCTGATACGCAGTATTTT.

The chain joins TRBV3-1 (or the pseudogene TRBV3-2) to TRBJ1-2; 9 bases match TRBD1. This CDR3 has 14 residues. The germline V gene has CDR1 LGHDT and CDR2 YNNKEL (reference sequence). V shed 3 bases and J 2 bases; nucleotides not matched to a gene: 1. The CDR3 sequence: CASSHGQGNYGYTF. The CDR3 DNA is TGTGCCAGCAGCCATGGACAGGGGAACTATGGCTACACCTTC.

The chain joins TRBV27 to TRBJ2-2; D is perhaps TRBD1 (6 bases). Germline CDR1 and CDR2: MNHEY and SMNVEV (reference sequence). The length of the CDR3 is 12 residues. The V and J ends lost 6 bases and 6 bases respectively, with 8 bases between them. The CDR3 DNA sequence: TGTGCCAGCAGAGGGGGTCCCGGGGAGCTGTTTTTT. Its translation: CASRGGPGELFF.

This clone was recorded a few times. The chain joins TRBV18 to TRBJ1-3, with D perhaps matching TRBD1 (5 bases). The V gene's germline CDR1 is KGHSH and CDR2 LQKENI. The length of the CDR3 is 15 residues. V lost 10 bases to trimming and J lost 0 bases, with 16 bases between them. CDR3 sequence reads: CATSDGGTSGNTIYF. CDR3 bases: TGTGCCACCTCCGATGGGGGGACCTCTGGAAACACCATATATTTT.

The chain employs TRBV18 and TRBJ1-1; D remains ambiguous. V lost 2 bases and J lost 5, with 15 bases in between. Looked up from germline, CDR1 is KGHSH and CDR2 is LQKENI. The CDR3 is 15 residues long. CDR3: CASSPFFERGTEAFF. The CDR3 region has the DNA TGTGCCAGCTCACCATTTTTCGAACGAGGGACTGAAGCTTTCTTT.

Here the CDR3 DNA reads TGTGCCAGCAGCCTGCGGACTAGCGGCTACAATGAGCAGTTCTTC. It specifies CASSLRTSGYNEQFF. The rearrangement links TRBV11-3 to TRBJ2-1; 10 bases fit TRBD2. This CDR3 region has 15 residues. J was trimmed by 3 bases and V by 5 bases; bases with no gene match: 4. Germline V CDR1 and CDR2: SGHNT, YENEEA.

The V call is TRBV18, the J call TRBJ2-7; no firm D call. The V gene lost 3 bases and the J gene lost 2 bases, with 5 bases spanning the gap. The CDR3 has 12 amino acids. Germline V gene data show CDR1 as KGHSH and CDR2 as LQKENI. The CDR3 nucleotides are TGTGCCAGCTCACCGAACACCTACGAGCAGTACTTC. The encoded protein is CASSPNTYEQYF.

The chain uses TRBV7-8 and TRBJ2-1; 7 nucleotides align to TRBD2. The germline gives CDR1 SGHVS, CDR2 FQNEAQ. The CDR3 loop spans 15 amino acids. With V trimmed by 1 base and J by 6 bases, 6 bases remained unmatched. The CDR3 sequence is CASSLDGDYSNEQFF. DNA of the CDR3: TGTGCCAGCAGCTTAGATGGGGACTACTCCAATGAGCAGTTCTTC.

This chain uses TRBV27 with TRBJ2-3; D gene uncertain. The V end was cut by 5 bases, the J end by 2 bases, with 17 bases between. The germline V gene has CDR1 MNHEY and CDR2 SMNVEV (reference sequence). The CDR3 sequence is 16 residues long. Here the CDR3 DNA reads TGTGCCAGCAGTACGACTTATAGTGTCACCACAGATACGCAGTATTTT. Protein product: CASSTTYSVTTDTQYF.

The J gene is TRBJ1-1, the V gene TRBV28; 8 bases align to TRBD1. The V gene end was trimmed by 6 bases and the J gene end by 5 bases; junction bases not matched to a gene: 5. The CDR3 is made up of 13 amino acids. In germline, CDR1 is MDHEN, CDR2 SYDVKM. The CDR3 is CASSGQGKTEAFF. The CDR3 DNA reads as TGTGCCAGCAGCGGACAGGGTAAGACTGAAGCTTTCTTT. Full variable domain (remainder filled in from reference TRBV28 and TRBJ1-1): DVKVTQSSRYLVKRTGEKVFLECVQDMDHENMFWYRQDPGLGLRLIYFSYDVKMKEKGDIPEGYSVSREKKERFSLILESASTNQTSMYLCASSGQGKTEAFFGQGTRLTVV.

CDR3: CASSPGQENTEAFF. As DNA, the CDR3 is TGTGCCAGCAGCCCCGGACAGGAGAACACTGAAGCTTTCTTT. The chain couples TRBV7-9 to TRBJ1-1, with 7 bases identical to TRBD1. The CDR3 is 14 amino acids. V was pared by 5 bases and J by 1 base, with 4 bases of the junction left unmatched. Germline CDR1 and CDR2: SEHNR and FQNEAQ (reference sequence). Full variable domain (missing parts from reference TRBV7-9 and TRBJ1-1): DTGVSQNPRHKITKRGQNVTFRCDPISEHNRLYWYRQTLGQGPEFLTYFQNEAQLEKSRLLSDRFSAERPKGSFSTLEIQRTEQGDSAMYLCASSPGQENTEAFFGQGTRLTVV.

This clone was detected only once. V gene TRBV6-5 combines with J gene TRBJ1-1, with unresolved D. Germline V gene data show CDR1 as MNHEY and CDR2 as SVGAGI. The CDR3 is 13 residues long. V lost 6 bases, J lost 7 bases, and 15 bases lay in between. DNA of the CDR3: TGTGCCAGCAGCTATGTTGGTACCAATGAAGCTTTCTTT. Translation gives CASSYVGTNEAFF.